These T cell receptor beta chains were read from a single sample in a study of post-analysis software for immune sequencing data. TCRdb redid the calling of the PCR reads with MiXCR, one entry per CDR3 protein. The sample lists more than 500,000 distinct CDR3 sequences, about a third seen once, with about 5.6% in the top ten. Sequencing used blood. These receptors originate from a girl under 18 with multiple sclerosis. The CDR3 runs from the conserved cysteine through the conserved F or W. D genes are given only for firm matches. Clone size is shown for a subset of rows, as once, few, many or a class of expanded clone.

>TRBV11-2|TRBD2|few|TRBJ2-1
CASSPAGTSGGEQFF
TGTGCCAGCAGCCCCGCCGGCACTAGCGGAGGTGAGCAGTTCTTC
>TRBV11-2|.|few|TRBJ2-5
CASSLGVQTSETQYF
TGTGCCAGCAGCTTAGGGGTCCAAACCTCAGAGACCCAGTACTTC
>TRBV3-1|.|.|TRBJ2-7
CASSQDLGSYEQYF
TGTGCCAGCAGCCAAGATCTGGGTTCCTACGAGCAGTACTTC
>TRBV7-8|.|.|TRBJ2-3
CASSPDPGPSQYF
TGTGCCAGCAGCCCAGACCCGGGACCCAGTCAGTATTTT
>TRBV7-8|TRBD1|few|TRBJ1-2
CASSSQGEYGYTF
TGTGCCAGCAGCTCACAGGGGGAGTATGGCTACACCTTC
>TRBV11-2|TRBD2|.|TRBJ2-3
CASSLVAGPDAQYF
TGTGCCAGCAGCTTAGTAGCGGGCCCAGATGCGCAGTATTTT
>TRBV20-1|.|.|TRBJ2-3
CSARDQGSSTDTQYF
TGCAGTGCTAGAGATCAGGGGTCCAGCACAGATACGCAGTATTTT
>TRBV20-1|.|few|TRBJ1-4
CSAREENLNEKLFF
TGCAGTGCTAGAGAGGAAAACTTAAATGAAAAACTGTTTTTT
>TRBV20-1|.|few|TRBJ2-7
CSARDRMTDYEQYF
TGCAGTGCTAGAGACAGAATGACAGATTACGAGCAGTACTTC
>TRBV12-3/TRBV12-4|TRBD1|.|TRBJ2-1
CASSGQGAGSYNEQFF
TGTGCCAGCAGCGGACAGGGGGCGGGCTCCTACAATGAGCAGTTCTTC
>TRBV4-1|.|few|TRBJ2-6
CASSWTASSGANVLTF
TGCGCCAGCAGCTGGACAGCGAGCTCTGGGGCCAACGTCCTGACTTTC
>TRBV6-5|TRBD1|few|TRBJ1-2
CASSLRTGDNGYTF
TGTGCCAGCAGCTTGCGGACAGGGGATAATGGCTACACCTTC
>TRBV27|TRBD1|few|TRBJ1-2
CASSLTPLTGVNYGYTF
TGTGCCAGCAGTTTAACCCCGCTGACAGGGGTAAACTATGGCTACACCTTC
>TRBV20-1|TRBD2|few|TRBJ2-3
CSAGTSGGASDTQYF
TGCAGTGCAGGGACTAGCGGGGGGGCATCAGATACGCAGTATTTT
>TRBV12-3/TRBV12-4|TRBD1|.|TRBJ1-2
CASSQGALNYGYTF
TGTGCCAGCAGCCAGGGGGCCCTTAACTATGGCTACACCTTC
>TRBV20-1|TRBD1|.|TRBJ2-3
CSAGDRVLTDTQYF
TGCAGTGCTGGCGACAGGGTACTCACAGATACGCAGTATTTT
>TRBV6-5|.|few|TRBJ2-3
CASSYSLTAIDTQYF
TGTGCCAGCAGTTACTCGCTAACAGCCATAGATACGCAGTATTTT
>TRBV20-1|.|.|TRBJ1-2
CSAIGWGINGYTF
TGCAGTGCCATAGGGTGGGGGATAAATGGCTACACCTTC
>TRBV5-1|.|.|TRBJ1-1
CASSFAGETEAFF
TGCGCCAGCAGCTTCGCAGGGGAAACTGAAGCTTTCTTT
>TRBV27|TRBD2|.|TRBJ2-1
CASRGTSGGSSYNEQFF
TGTGCCAGCAGAGGGACTAGCGGCGGTTCGTCCTACAATGAGCAGTTCTTC
>TRBV12-3/TRBV12-4|TRBD2|few|TRBJ2-7
CASSFVAGSSYEQYF
TGTGCCAGCAGTTTCGTAGCGGGGTCCTCCTACGAGCAGTACTTC
>TRBV5-1|.|.|TRBJ2-7
CASSLIRRGSFSYGQYF
TGCGCCAGCAGCTTGATCCGGCGGGGATCGTTCTCCTACGGGCAGTACTTC
>TRBV15|TRBD1|.|TRBJ1-6
CATSRDFTSGTGNSPLHF
TGTGCCACCAGCAGGGATTTTACTTCGGGGACAGGGAACAGCCCCCTCCACTTT
>TRBV9|.|.|TRBJ2-3
CASSDQQPGGTDTQYF
TGTGCCAGCAGCGACCAACAACCGGGGGGCACAGATACGCAGTATTTT
>TRBV27|TRBD1|few|TRBJ1-6
CASSFSTGTGGSPLHF
TGTGCCAGCAGTTTTTCGACCGGGACAGGGGGTTCACCTCTCCACTTT
>TRBV7-2|.|many|TRBJ2-1
CASSLGRSYNEQFF
TGTGCCAGCAGCTTAGGACGGAGCTACAATGAGCAGTTCTTC
>TRBV10-2|TRBD2|.|TRBJ2-1
CASRETRERGGYYNEQFF
TGCGCCAGCAGGGAAACCCGGGAGCGGGGGGGATATTACAATGAGCAGTTCTTC
>TRBV5-1|.|many|TRBJ2-5
CASSLGREETQYF
TGTGCCAGCAGCCTTGGCAGAGAAGAGACCCAGTACTTC
>TRBV6-5|.|many|TRBJ2-7
CASTSGVEQYF
TGTGCCAGCACCTCGGGGGTCGAGCAGTACTTC
>TRBV7-9|.|.|TRBJ2-2
CASSPDPNTGELFF
TGTGCCAGCAGCCCAGACCCGAACACCGGGGAGCTGTTTTTT
>TRBV28|.|.|TRBJ2-1
CASTSLMDEQFF
TGTGCCAGCACCTCCCTCATGGATGAGCAGTTCTTC
>TRBV12-3/TRBV12-4|.|few|TRBJ1-6
CASSLVNNSPLHF
TGTGCCAGCAGTTTAGTTAACAATTCACCCCTCCACTTT
>TRBV12-3/TRBV12-4|.|.|TRBJ2-7
CASSVISYEQYF
TGTGCCAGCAGTGTCATCTCCTACGAGCAGTACTTC
>TRBV4-1|.|.|TRBJ2-2
CASSPTGGGYTGELFF
TGCGCCAGCAGCCCTACCGGTGGCGGCTACACCGGGGAGCTGTTTTTT
>TRBV7-9|.|few|TRBJ2-4
CASSPPPGIRDIQYF
TGTGCCAGCAGCCCCCCTCCCGGGATTCGCGACATTCAGTACTTC
>TRBV20-1|.|.|TRBJ1-6
CSAPSAGRYNSPLHF
TGCAGTGCACCCTCGGCGGGTCGTTATAATTCACCCCTCCACTTT
>TRBV7-8|.|.|TRBJ2-5
CASSSMTRRAETQYF
TGTGCCAGCAGCTCAATGACTAGAAGGGCAGAGACCCAGTACTTC
>TRBV20-1|.|.|TRBJ2-5
CSASSRQETQYF
TGCAGTGCTAGCAGTAGACAAGAGACCCAGTACTTC
>TRBV6-1|.|.|TRBJ1-2
CASREDGYTF
TGTGCCAGCAGGGAAGATGGCTACACCTTC
>TRBV7-7|.|few|TRBJ2-5
CASSLGRHGETQYF
TGTGCTAGCAGCCTCGGACGCCACGGGGAGACCCAGTACTTC
>TRBV20-1|.|many|TRBJ2-4
CSALLEEAENIQYF
TGCAGTGCTTTACTAGAGGAGGCTGAAAACATTCAGTACTTC